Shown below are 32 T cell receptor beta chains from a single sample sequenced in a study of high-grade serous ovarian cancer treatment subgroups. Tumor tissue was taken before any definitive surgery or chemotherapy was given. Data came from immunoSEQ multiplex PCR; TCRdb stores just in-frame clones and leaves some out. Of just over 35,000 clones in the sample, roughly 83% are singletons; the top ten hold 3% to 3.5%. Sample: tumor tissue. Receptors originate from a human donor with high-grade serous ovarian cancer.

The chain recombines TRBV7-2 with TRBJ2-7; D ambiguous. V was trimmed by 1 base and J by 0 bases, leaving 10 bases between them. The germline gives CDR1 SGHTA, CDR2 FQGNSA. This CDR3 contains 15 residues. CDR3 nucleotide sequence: TGTGCCAGCAGCTTAGGCCCCCCGAGCTCCTACGAGCAGTACTTC. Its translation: CASSLGPPSSYEQYF.

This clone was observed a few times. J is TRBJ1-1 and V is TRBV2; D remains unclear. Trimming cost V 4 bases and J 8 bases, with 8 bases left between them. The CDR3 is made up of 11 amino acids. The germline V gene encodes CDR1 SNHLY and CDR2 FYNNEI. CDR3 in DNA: TGTGCCAGCAGTGTCTTAGTCGAAGCTTTCTTT. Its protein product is CASSVLVEAFF.

The CDR3 loop reads CASSEEGGDTEAFF. CDR3 in DNA: TGTGCCAGCAGTGAAGAAGGGGGGGACACTGAAGCTTTCTTT. The chain is built from TRBV2 and TRBJ1-1; tentative D call: TRBD1 (6 bases). This CDR3 is built from 14 residues. Per germline, CDR1 SNHLY and CDR2 FYNNEI. V lost 1 base and J lost 3, with 9 bases in between. Using reference TRBV2 and TRBJ1-1 for the parts outside the CDR3, the full variable domain is EPEVTQTPSHQVTQMGQEVILRCVPISNHLYFYWYRQILGQKVEFLVSFYNNEISEKSEIFDDQFSVERPDGSNFTLKIRSTKLEDSAMYFCASSEEGGDTEAFFGQGTRLTVV.

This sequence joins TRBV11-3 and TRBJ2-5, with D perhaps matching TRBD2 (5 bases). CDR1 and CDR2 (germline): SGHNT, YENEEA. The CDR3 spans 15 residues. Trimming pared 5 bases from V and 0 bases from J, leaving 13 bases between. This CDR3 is CASSAQRDYQETQYF. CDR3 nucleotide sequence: TGTGCCAGCAGCGCCCAACGGGATTACCAAGAGACCCAGTACTTC. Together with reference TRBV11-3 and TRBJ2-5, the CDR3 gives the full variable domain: EAGVVQSPRYKIIEKKQPVAFWCNPISGHNTLYWYLQNLGQGPELLIRYENEEAVDDSQLPKDRFSAERLKGVDSTLKIQPAELGDSAVYLCASSAQRDYQETQYFGPGTRLLVL.

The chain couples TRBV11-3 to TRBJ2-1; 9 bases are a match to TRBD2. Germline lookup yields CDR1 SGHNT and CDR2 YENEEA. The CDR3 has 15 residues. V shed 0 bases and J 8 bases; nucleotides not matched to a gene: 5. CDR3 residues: CASSLDLAGGYEQFF. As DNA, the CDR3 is TGTGCCAGCAGCTTAGATCTTGCGGGAGGGTATGAGCAGTTCTTC.

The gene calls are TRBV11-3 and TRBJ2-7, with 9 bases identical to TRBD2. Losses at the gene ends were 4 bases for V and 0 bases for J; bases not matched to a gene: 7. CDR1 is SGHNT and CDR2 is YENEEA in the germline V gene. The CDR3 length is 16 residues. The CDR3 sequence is CASSSFSGSGSYEQYF. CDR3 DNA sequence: TGTGCCAGCAGCTCTTTTAGCGGGAGCGGCTCCTACGAGCAGTACTTC.

The CDR3 here is CASSLGTNNEQFF. Here the CDR3 DNA reads TGTGCCAGCAGTTTAGGCACTAACAATGAGCAGTTCTTC. This chain uses TRBV28 with TRBJ2-1; unclear D gene. Trimming took 2 bases from V and 5 from J, leaving 7 bases between them. There are 13 residues in the CDR3. Germline V lookup: CDR1 MDHEN, CDR2 SYDVKM.

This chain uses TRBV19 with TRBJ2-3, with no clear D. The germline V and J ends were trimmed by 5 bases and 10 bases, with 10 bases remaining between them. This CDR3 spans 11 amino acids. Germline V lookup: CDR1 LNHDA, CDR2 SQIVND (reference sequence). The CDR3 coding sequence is TGTGCCAGTAGTTCCTGGTGGGCGCAGTATTTT. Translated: CASSSWWAQYF.

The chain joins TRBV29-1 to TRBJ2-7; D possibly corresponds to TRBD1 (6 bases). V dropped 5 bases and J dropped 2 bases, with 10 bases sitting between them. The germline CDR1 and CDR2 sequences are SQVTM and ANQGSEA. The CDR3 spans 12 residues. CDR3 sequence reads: CSVLAGAYEQYF. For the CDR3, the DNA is TGCAGCGTTCTCGCAGGGGCCTACGAGCAGTACTTC.

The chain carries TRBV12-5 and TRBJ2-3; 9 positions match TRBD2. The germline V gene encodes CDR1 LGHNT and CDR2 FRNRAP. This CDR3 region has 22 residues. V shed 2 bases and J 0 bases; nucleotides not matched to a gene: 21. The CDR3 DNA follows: TGTGCTAGTGGTTTGCCCCCCCGTAAGGGACTAGCCGAAGAGGCGAGCACAGATACGCAGTATTTT. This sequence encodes CASGLPPRKGLAEEASTDTQYF.

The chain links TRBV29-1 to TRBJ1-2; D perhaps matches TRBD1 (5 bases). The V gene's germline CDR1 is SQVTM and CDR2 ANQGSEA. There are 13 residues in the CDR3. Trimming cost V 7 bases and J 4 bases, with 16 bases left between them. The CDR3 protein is CSASTLGLYGYTF. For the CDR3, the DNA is TGCAGCGCCTCTACCCTGGGACTCTATGGCTACACCTTC.

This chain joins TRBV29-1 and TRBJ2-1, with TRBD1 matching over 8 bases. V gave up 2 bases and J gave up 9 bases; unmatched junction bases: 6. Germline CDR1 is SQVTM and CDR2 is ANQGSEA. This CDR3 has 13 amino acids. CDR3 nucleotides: TGCAGCGTTGAATATGGTACAGGGGGTGAGCAGTTCTTC. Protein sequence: CSVEYGTGGEQFF.

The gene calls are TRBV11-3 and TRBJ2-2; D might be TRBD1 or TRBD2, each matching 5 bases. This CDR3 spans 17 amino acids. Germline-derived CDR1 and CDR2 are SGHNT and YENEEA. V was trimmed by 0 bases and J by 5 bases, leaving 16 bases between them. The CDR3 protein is CASSLEGTPVRTGELFF. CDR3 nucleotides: TGTGCCAGCAGCTTAGAAGGGACCCCCGTGAGGACCGGGGAGCTGTTTTTT.

The CDR3 loop reads CASSPMTSGSSYEQYF. Here the CDR3 DNA reads TGTGCCAGCTCACCAATGACTAGCGGGAGCTCCTACGAGCAGTACTTC. The chain is built from TRBV18 and TRBJ2-7, with 12 bases identical to TRBD2. The germline V gene encodes CDR1 KGHSH and CDR2 LQKENI. The CDR3 contains 16 residues. V shed 2 bases, J shed 0 bases, and the junction held 2 bases outside the gene matches.

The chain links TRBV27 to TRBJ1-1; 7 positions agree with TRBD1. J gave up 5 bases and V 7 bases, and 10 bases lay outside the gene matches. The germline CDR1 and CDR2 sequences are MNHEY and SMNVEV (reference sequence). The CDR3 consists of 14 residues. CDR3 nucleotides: TGTGCCAGCACTCTTCAACAGGGGCTAACTGAAGCTTTCTTT. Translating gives CASTLQQGLTEAFF.

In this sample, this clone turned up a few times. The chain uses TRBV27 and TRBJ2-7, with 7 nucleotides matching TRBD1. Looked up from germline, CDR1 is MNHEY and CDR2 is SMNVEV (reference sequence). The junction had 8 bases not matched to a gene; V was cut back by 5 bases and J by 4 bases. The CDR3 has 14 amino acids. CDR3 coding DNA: TGTGCCAGCAGTCTAAAGACAGGGTCTTACGAGCAGTACTTC. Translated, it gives CASSLKTGSYEQYF.

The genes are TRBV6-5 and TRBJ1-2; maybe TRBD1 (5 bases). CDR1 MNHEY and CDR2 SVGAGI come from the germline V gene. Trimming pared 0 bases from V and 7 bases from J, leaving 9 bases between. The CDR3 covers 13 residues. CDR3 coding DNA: TGTGCCAGCAGTTACTCTCGGACAACTGGCTACACCTTC. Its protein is CASSYSRTTGYTF.

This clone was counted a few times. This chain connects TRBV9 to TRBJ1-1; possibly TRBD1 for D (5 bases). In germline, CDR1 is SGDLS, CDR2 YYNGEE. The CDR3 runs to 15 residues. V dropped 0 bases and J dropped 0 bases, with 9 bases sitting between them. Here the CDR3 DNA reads TGTGCCAGCAGCGTAGCCTGGGGCTTGAACACTGAAGCTTTCTTT. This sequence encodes CASSVAWGLNTEAFF.

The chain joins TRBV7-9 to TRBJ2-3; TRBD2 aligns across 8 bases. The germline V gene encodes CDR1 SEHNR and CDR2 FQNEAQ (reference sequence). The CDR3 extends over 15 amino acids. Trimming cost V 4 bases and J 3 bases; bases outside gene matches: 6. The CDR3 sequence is CASSSRGGPTDTQYF. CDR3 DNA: TGTGCCAGCAGCTCCCGCGGGGGGCCTACAGATACGCAGTATTTT.

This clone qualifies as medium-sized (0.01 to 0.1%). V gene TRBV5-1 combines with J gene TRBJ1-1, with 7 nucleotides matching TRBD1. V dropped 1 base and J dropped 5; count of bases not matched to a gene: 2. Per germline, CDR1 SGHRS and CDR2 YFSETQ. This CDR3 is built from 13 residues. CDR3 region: CASSLPGGTEAFF. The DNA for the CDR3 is TGCGCCAGCAGCTTGCCAGGGGGGACTGAAGCTTTCTTT.

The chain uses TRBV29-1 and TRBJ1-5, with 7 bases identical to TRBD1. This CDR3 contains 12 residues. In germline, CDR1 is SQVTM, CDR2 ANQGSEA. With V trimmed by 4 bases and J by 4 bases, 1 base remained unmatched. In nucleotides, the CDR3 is TGCAGCGTTGCACAGGGGAATCAGCCCCAGCATTTT. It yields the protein CSVAQGNQPQHF.

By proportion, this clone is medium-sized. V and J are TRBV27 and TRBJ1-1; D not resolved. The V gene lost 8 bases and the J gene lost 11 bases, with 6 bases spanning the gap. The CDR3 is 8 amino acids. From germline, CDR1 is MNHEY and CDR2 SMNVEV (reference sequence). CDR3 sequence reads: CASSDAFF. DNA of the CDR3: TGTGCCAGCTCGGACGCTTTCTTT.

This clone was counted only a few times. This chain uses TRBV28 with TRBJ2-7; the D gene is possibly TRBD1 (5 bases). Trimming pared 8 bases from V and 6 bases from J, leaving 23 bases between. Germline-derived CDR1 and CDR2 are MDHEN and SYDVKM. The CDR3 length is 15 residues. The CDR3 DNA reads TGTGCCAGCCGATCAAGTCTGGGGCCAAGGGTCGAGCAGTACTTC. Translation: CASRSSLGPRVEQYF.

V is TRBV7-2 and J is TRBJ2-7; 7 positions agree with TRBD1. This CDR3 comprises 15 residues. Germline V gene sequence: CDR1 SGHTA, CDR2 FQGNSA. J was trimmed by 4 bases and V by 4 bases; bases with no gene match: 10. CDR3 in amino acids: CASSSRPGQHYEQYF. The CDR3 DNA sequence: TGTGCCAGCAGCTCACGACCGGGACAGCATTACGAGCAGTACTTC.

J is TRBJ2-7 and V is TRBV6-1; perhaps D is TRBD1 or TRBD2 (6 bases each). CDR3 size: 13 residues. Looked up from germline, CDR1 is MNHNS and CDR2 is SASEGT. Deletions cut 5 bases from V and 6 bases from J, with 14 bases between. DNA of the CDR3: TGTGCCAGCAGTTCCATGGGGGGCTGCGAGCAGTACTTC. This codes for CASSSMGGCEQYF.

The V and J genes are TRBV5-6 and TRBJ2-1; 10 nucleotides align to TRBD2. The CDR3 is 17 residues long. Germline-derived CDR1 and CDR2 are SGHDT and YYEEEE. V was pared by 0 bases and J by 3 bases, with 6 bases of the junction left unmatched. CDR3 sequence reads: CASSLAGGLAHYNEQFF. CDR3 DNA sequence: TGTGCCAGCAGCTTGGCCGGGGGACTAGCGCACTACAATGAGCAGTTCTTC.

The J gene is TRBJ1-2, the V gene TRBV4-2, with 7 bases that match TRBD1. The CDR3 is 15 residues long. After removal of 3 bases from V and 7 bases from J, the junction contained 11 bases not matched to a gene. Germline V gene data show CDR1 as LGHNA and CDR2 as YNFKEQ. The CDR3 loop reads CASSQERQGWGGYTF. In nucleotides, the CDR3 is TGTGCCAGCAGCCAGGAAAGACAGGGTTGGGGTGGCTACACCTTC.

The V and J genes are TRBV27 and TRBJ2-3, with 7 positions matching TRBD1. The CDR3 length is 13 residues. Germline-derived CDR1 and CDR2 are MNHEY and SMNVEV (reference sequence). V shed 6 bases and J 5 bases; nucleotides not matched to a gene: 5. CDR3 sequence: CASRLGGVDTQYF. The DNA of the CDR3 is TGTGCCAGCAGGCTAGGGGGCGTAGATACGCAGTATTTT.

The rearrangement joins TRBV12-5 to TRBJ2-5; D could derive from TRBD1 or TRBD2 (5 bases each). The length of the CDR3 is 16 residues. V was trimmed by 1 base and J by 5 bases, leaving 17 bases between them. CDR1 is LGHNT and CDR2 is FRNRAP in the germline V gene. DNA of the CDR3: TGTGCTAGTGGTTTGGGGGCCGGGGCCTGGGGGGAGACCCAGTACTTC. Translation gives CASGLGAGAWGETQYF.

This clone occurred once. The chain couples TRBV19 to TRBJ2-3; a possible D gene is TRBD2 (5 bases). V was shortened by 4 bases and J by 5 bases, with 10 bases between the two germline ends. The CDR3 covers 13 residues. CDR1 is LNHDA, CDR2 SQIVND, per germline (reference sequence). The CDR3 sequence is CASSRGVGDTQYF. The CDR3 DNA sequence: TGTGCCAGTAGTAGGGGAGTTGGAGATACGCAGTATTTT.

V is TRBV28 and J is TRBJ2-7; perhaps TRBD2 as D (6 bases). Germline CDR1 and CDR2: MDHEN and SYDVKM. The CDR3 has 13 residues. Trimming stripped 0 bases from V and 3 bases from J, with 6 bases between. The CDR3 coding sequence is TGTGCCAGCAGTTTATGGGGGGGCTACGAGCAGTACTTC. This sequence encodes CASSLWGGYEQYF.

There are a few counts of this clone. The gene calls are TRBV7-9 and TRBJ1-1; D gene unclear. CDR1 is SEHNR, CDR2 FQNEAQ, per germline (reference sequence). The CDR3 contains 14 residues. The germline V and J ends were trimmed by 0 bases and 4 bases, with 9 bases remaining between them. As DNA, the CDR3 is TGTGCCAGCAGCTTAGCAGGCGAGGGCACTGAAGCTTTCTTT. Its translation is CASSLAGEGTEAFF.